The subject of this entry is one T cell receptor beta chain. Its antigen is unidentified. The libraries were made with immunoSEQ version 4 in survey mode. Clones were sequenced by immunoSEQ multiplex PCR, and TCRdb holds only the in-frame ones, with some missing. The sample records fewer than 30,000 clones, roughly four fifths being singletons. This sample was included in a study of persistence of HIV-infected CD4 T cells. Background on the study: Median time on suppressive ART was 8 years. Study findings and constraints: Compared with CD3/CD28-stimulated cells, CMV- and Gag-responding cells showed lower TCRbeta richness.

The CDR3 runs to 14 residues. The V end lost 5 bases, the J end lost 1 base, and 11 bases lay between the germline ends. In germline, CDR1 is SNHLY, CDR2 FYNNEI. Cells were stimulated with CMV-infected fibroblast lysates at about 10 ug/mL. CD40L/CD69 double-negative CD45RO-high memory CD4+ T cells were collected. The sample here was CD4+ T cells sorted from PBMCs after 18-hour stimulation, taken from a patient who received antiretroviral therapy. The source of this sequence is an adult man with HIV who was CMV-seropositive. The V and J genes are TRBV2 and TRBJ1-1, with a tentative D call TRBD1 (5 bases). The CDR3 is CASSPQGGNTEAFF. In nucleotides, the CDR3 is TGTGCCAGCAGTCCCCAGGGTGGGAACACTGAAGCTTTCTTT. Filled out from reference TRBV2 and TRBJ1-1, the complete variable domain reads EPEVTQTPSHQVTQMGQEVILRCVPISNHLYFYWYRQILGQKVEFLVSFYNNEISEKSEIFDDQFSVERPDGSNFTLKIRSTKLEDSAMYFCASSPQGGNTEAFFGQGTRLTVV.